Listed below are T cell receptor beta chains from one sample, sequenced in a study of OX40 agonist ivuxolimab in advanced cancers. TCRdb's table, derived via immunoSEQ multiplex PCR, lists solely in-frame clones and lacks some. The sample has approximately 60,000 clones, 65% to 90% seen once. The sequencing used CD4+ or CD8+ T cells sorted from blood, collected in a trial of the OX40 agonist ivuxolimab. These receptors came from an adult with an advanced solid tumor such as melanoma, head and neck, liver or kidney cancer. Both conserved end residues are trimmed from each CDR3. The D gene is left open where the match is weak.

v_gene	len	d_gene	j_gene	CDR3aa
TRBV19	11	-	TRBJ2-7	ASGTPFSYEQY
TRBV5-1	15	TRBD2	TRBJ2-5	ASSFFDWGGRPETQY
TRBV6-1	18	TRBD2	TRBJ2-7	ASSEASWLAGGPSSYEQY
TRBV4-1	14	TRBD2	TRBJ2-3	ASSLTSGAHTDTQY
TRBV9	12	-	TRBJ1-6	ASQGATYNSPLH
TRBV10-2	11	-	TRBJ1-4	ASMISYGEKLF
TRBV5-1	14	TRBD1	TRBJ2-3	ASSLGRGQGADTQY
TRBV18	13	-	TRBJ1-2	ASSPLGSSNYGYT
TRBV7-7	11	-	TRBJ2-7	ASSLSQGYEQY
TRBV30	12	TRBD1	TRBJ2-7	AWSEGGQVHEQY
TRBV6-1	11	-	TRBJ2-5	ASSAGRWETQY
TRBV6-5	13	-	TRBJ2-2	ASSETQGGQGELF
TRBV2	12	-	TRBJ2-3	ASSQDSHTDTQY
TRBV19	12	-	TRBJ2-7	ASSMQGSSYEQY
TRBV10-3	14	TRBD2	TRBJ2-1	AISPTSGSSYNEQF
TRBV2	14	-	TRBJ1-6	ASSEGKTNYNSPLH
TRBV11-2	10	-	TRBJ1-1	ASSSSDTEAF
TRBV2	12	TRBD1	TRBJ1-1	ASNRDRVGTEAF
TRBV27	12	-	TRBJ1-6	ASSLVYSDSPLH
TRBV7-9	17	TRBD1	TRBJ1-1	ASRTQGAGRKEGNTEAF
TRBV5-5	15	TRBD1	TRBJ1-5	ASSLTSETGGSQPQH
TRBV7-2	14	TRBD1	TRBJ1-4	ASSTPSTGGHEKLF
TRBV4-1	15	TRBD2	TRBJ2-3	ASSQVTSGDGTDTQY
TRBV14	11	-	TRBJ1-2	ASSRSGLGGYT
TRBV25-1	11	-	TRBJ1-6	ASSSDHNSPLH
TRBV5-4	13	-	TRBJ1-3	ASSFKTGSGNTIY
TRBV7-3	14	TRBD1	TRBJ1-2	ASSPTDRGANYGYT
TRBV7-3	14	-	TRBJ1-3	ASSLTAFNSGNTIY
TRBV4-1	14	-	TRBJ1-3	ASSLQGGSLGNTIY
TRBV7-9	12	TRBD2	TRBJ2-3	ASSSSGREDTQY
TRBV6-1	12	TRBD1	TRBJ1-2	ASSESQGENGYT
TRBV6-6	14	-	TRBJ2-1	ASSYPTPQGGNEQF
TRBV5-1	13	-	TRBJ2-2	ASSLTEANTGELF
TRBV7-2	12	-	TRBJ2-3	ASSYRRRADTQY
TRBV5-1	11	-	TRBJ2-7	ASSLGWSYEQY
TRBV5-4	11	TRBD1	TRBJ1-2	ASSGDRGHGYT
TRBV4-1	12	TRBD1	TRBJ2-1	ASSQRGLPNEQF
TRBV7-9	12	TRBD2	TRBJ2-3	ASGASGGADTQY
TRBV29-1	6	-	TRBJ1-2	SAVGYT
TRBV6-6	13	-	TRBJ2-7	ASSNLADRSYEQY
TRBV19	14	-	TRBJ1-2	ASSTWEGREVGGYT
TRBV19	13	TRBD2	TRBJ2-2	ASSVSGAAPGELF
TRBV19	13	-	TRBJ2-7	ASSPASLGSYEQY
TRBV18	17	TRBD1	TRBJ1-1	ASSPRAIDRGGMNTEAF
TRBV5-4	12	-	TRBJ2-7	ASSLQGPSGEQY
TRBV4-1	14	-	TRBJ1-5	ASSQVPGDSNQPQH
TRBV18	17	-	TRBJ1-4	ASSPPLGRGPATNEKLF
TRBV6-6	11	-	TRBJ1-5	ASSSGQNQPQH
TRBV18	15	-	TRBJ2-5	ASSPKNRASAEETQY
TRBV18	13	TRBD2	TRBJ2-5	ASSPSGGFQETQY
TRBV2	11	TRBD1	TRBJ1-4	ASHGTGVEKLF
TRBV30	14	-	TRBJ1-1	AWSVWGAVDNTEAF
TRBV19	10	-	TRBJ2-1	ASRSSYNEQF
TRBV6-4	11	-	TRBJ1-1	ASSYTLNTEAF
TRBV6-5	11	-	TRBJ1-5	ASGRTVNQPQH
TRBV18	13	TRBD1	TRBJ2-6	ASSPGTAGANVLT
TRBV27	13	-	TRBJ1-2	ASSRLGELGYGYT